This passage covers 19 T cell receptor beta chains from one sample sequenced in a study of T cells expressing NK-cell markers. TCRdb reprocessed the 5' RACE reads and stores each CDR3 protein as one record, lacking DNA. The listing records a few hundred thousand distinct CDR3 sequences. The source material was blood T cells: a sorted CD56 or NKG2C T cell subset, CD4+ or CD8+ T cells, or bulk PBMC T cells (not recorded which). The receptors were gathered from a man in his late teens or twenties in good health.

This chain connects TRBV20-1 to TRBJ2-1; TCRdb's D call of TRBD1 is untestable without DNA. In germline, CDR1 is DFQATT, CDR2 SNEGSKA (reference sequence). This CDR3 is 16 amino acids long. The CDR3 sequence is CSARDPPGGTVNEQFF.

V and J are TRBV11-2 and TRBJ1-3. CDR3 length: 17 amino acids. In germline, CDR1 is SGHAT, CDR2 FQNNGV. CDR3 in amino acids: CASSLEVEVKSGNTIYF.

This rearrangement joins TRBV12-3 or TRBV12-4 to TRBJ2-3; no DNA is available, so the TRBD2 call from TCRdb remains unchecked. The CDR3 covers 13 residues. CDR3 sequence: CASSWARGDTQYF.

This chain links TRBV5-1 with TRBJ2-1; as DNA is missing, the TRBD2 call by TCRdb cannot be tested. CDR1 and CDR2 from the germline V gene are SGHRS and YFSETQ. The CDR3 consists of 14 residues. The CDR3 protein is CATRLGPTGNEQFF.

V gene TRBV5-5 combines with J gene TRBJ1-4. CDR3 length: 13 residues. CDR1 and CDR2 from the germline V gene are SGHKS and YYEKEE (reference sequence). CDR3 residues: CASSLSAGEKLFF.

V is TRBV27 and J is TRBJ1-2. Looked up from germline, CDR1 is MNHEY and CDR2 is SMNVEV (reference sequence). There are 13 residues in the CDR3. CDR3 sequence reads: CASSSPEGYGYTF.

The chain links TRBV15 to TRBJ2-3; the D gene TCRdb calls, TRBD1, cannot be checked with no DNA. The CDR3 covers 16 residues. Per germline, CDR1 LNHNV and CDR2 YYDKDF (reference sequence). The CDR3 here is CATSRGDGLYTDTQYF.

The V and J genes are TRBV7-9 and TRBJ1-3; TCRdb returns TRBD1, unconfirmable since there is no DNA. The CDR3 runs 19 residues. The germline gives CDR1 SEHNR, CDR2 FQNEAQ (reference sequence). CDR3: CASNPPGGDRGLSGNTIYF. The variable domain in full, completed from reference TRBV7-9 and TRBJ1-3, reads DTGVSQNPRHKITKRGQNVTFRCDPISEHNRLYWYRQTLGQGPEFLTYFQNEAQLEKSRLLSDRFSAERPKGSFSTLEIQRTEQGDSAMYLCASNPPGGDRGLSGNTIYFGEGSWLTVV.

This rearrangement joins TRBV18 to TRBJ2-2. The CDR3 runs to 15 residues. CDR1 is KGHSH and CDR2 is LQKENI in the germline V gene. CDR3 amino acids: CASSPTGGNTGELFF.

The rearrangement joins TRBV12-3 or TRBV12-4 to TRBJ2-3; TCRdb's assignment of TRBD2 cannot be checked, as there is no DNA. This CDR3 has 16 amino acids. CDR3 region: CASSLTILANADTQYF.

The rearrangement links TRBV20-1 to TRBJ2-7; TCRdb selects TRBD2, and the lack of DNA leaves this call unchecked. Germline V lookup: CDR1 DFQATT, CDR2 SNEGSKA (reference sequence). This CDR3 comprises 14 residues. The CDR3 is CSARRSGSVLEQYF.

The CDR3 loop is CAWSHRGGTEAFF. The chain links TRBV30 to TRBJ1-1; no DNA is available, so the TRBD1 call from TCRdb remains unchecked. Germline lookup yields CDR1 GTSNPN and CDR2 SVGIG (reference sequence). The CDR3 contains 13 residues.

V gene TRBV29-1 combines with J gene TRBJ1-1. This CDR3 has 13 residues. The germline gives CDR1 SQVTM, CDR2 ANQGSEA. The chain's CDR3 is CSASGGVGTEAFF.

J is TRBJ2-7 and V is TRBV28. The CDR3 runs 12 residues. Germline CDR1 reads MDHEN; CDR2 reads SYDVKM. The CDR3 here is CASRRSSYEQYF.

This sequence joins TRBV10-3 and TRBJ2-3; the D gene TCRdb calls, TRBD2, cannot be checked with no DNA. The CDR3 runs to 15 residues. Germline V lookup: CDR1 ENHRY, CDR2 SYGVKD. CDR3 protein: CAIRVTSGRSDTQYF.

The CDR3 protein is CASSQNPPNYGYTF. The V call is TRBV14, the J call TRBJ1-2. The CDR3 spans 14 residues. The germline CDR1 and CDR2 sequences are SGHDN and FVKESK.

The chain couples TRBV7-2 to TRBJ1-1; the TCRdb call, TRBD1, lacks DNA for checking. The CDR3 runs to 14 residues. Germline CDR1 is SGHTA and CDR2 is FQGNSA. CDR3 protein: CASSPTGFLTEAFF. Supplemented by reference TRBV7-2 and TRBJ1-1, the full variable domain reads GAGVSQSPSNKVTEKGKDVELRCDPISGHTALYWYRQSLGQGLEFLIYFQGNSAPDKSGLPSDRFSAERTGGSVSTLTIQRTQQEDSAVYLCASSPTGFLTEAFFGQGTRLTVV.

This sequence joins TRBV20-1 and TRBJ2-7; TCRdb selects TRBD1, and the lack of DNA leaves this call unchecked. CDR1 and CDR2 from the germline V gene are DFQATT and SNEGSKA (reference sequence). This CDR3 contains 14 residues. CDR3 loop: CSAREGGGPYEQYF.

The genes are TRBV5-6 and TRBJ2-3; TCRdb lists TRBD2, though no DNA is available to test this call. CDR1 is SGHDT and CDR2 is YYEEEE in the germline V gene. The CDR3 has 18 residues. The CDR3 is CASSHSLTQISGTDTQYF.